This record concerns one T cell receptor beta chain sequence. What it recognizes is unknown. This sample is drawn from a study of T cell clonotyping in hematopoietic cell transplantation. Study results and caveats: Without cell sorting, CD4 versus CD8 contributions remain unresolved.

The CDR3 has 14 residues. The V gene's germline CDR1 is SGHRS and CDR2 YFSETQ. The V gene end was trimmed by 4 bases and the J gene end by 2 bases; junction bases not matched to a gene: 4. Assay: immunoSEQ multiplex PCR; the TCRdb copy retains only in-frame clones and omits some. The data hold about 29,000 clones, with roughly 90% observed a single time. The chain uses TRBV5-1 and TRBJ2-3; 7 nucleotides match TRBD2. The TCR originated in a female patient aged 50 to 65 who had an allogeneic stem cell transplant from a related donor, so the T cells may come from the graft donor. Some clones in this sample may be carry-over from other donors' samples. The sample consisted of PBMCs, taken 100 days after allogeneic stem cell transplant. The CDR3 DNA is TGCGCCAGCAGCGTAAGCGGGACCACAGATACGCAGTATTTT. Translation gives CASSVSGTTDTQYF.